Each of the 5 T cell receptor beta chains below was sequenced from the same sample in a study of CD8 T cells in Susac syndrome. Random hexamers were used to reverse transcribe the RNA input (roughly 0.5 to 1 ug). One entry per CDR3 protein results from TCRdb running MiXCR on the immunoSEQ multiplex PCR reads. The profile shows roughly 110,000 distinct CDR3 sequences, 92% of them singletons. The sequenced sample consisted of CD8+ T cells from PBMCs. Receptors were obtained from a human donor in good health.

The chain uses TRBV5-1 and TRBJ1-2; 9 bases agree with TRBD1. Per the germline V gene, CDR1 is SGHRS and CDR2 is YFSETQ. V lost 3 bases, J lost 2 bases, and 5 bases stayed unmatched. CDR3 length: 15 residues. DNA for the CDR3: TGCGCCAGCAGCTCCGGGACAGGGAGAAACTATGGCTACACCTTC. Translated, it gives CASSSGTGRNYGYTF.

The genes are TRBV7-2 and TRBJ2-2, with D perhaps being TRBD1 or TRBD2 (5 bases each). V shed 4 bases and J shed 6 bases, with 9 bases lying between them. This CDR3 contains 13 residues. Germline lookup yields CDR1 SGHTA and CDR2 FQGNSA. For the CDR3, the DNA is TGTGCCAGCAGCTCGGGGCCCGCCGGGGAGCTGTTTTTT. Its translation is CASSSGPAGELFF.

Only one count was recorded for this clonotype. This chain links TRBV6-5 with TRBJ1-4; no clear D gene. The ends were cut back, 2 bases at V and 2 bases at J, with 9 bases in the middle. The CDR3 runs 15 residues. The germline CDR1 and CDR2 sequences are MNHEY and SVGAGI. The CDR3 loop reads CASSYGESTNEKLFF. The CDR3 bases are TGTGCCAGCAGTTACGGGGAGAGCACTAATGAAAAACTGTTTTTT.

This sequence joins TRBV20-1 and TRBJ2-5; TRBD2 might be the D (6 bases). The CDR3 spans 15 residues. The V end was cut by 3 bases, the J end by 5 bases, with 19 bases between. CDR1 is DFQATT and CDR2 is SNEGSKA in the germline V gene (reference sequence). CDR3 nucleotide sequence: TGCAGTGCTAGCTACGGAGGGGAGTTTCGGGAGACCCAGTACTTC. It yields the protein CSASYGGEFRETQYF.

The chain uses TRBV15 and TRBJ2-2, with D possibly TRBD1 on 7 matching bases. The length of the CDR3 is 16 residues. V was cut by 0 bases and J by 6 bases, with 14 bases left in between. The germline gives CDR1 LNHNV, CDR2 YYDKDF (reference sequence). Here the CDR3 DNA reads TGTGCCACCAGCAGAGAAGGAGGGGGCGCCTCCGGGGAGCTGTTTTTT. Translation gives CATSREGGGASGELFF.